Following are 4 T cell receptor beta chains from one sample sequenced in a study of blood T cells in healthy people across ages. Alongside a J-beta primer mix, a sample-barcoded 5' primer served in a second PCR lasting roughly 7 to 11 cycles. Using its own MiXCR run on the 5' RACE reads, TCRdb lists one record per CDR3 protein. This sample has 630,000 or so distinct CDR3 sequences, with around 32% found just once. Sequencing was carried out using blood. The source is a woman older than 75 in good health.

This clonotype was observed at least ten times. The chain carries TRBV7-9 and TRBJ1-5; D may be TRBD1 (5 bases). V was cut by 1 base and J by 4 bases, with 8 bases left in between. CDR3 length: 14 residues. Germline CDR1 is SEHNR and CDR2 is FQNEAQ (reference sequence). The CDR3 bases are TGTGCCAGCAGCTTAGGGGCAGGGAATCAGCCCCAGCATTTT. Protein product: CASSLGAGNQPQHF.

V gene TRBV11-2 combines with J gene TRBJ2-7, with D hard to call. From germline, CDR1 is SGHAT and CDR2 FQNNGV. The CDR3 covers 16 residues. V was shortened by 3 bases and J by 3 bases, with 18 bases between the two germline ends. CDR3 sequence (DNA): TGTGCCAGCAGCTTCAGAGCTTCTGGCCTTAGCTACGAGCAGTACTTC. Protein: CASSFRASGLSYEQYF. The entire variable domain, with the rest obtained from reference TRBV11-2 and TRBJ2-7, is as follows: EAGVAQSPRYKIIEKRQSVAFWCNPISGHATLYWYQQILGQGPKLLIQFQNNGVVDDSQLPKDRFSAERLKGVDSTLKIQPAKLEDSAVYLCASSFRASGLSYEQYFGPGTRLTVT.

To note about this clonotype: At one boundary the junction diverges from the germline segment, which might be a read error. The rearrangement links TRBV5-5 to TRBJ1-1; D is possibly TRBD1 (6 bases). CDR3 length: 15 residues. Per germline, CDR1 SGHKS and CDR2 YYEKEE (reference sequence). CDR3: CASSLGRGMNAEAFF. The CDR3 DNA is TGTGCCAGCAGCTTGGGAAGGGGGATGAACGCTGAAGCTTTCTTT.

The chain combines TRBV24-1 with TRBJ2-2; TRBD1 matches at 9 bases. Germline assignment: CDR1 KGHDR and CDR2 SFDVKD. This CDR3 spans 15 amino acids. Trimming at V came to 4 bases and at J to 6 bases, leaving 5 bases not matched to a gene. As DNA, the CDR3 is TGTGCCACCAGTGACCCGGGACAGGGACCCGGGGAGCTGTTTTTT. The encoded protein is CATSDPGQGPGELFF.